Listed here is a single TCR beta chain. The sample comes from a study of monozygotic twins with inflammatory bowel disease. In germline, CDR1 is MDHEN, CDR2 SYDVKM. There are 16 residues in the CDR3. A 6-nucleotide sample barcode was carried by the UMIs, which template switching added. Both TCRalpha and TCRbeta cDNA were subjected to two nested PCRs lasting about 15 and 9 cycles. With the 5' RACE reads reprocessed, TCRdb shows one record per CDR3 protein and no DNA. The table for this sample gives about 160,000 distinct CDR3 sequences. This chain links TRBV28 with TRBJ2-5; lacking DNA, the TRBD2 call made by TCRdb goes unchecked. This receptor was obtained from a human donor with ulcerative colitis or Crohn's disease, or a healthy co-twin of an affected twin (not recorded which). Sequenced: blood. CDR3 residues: CASSLLSAGVQETQYF. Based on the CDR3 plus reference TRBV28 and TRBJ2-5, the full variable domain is DVKVTQSSRYLVKRTGEKVFLECVQDMDHENMFWYRQDPGLGLRLIYFSYDVKMKEKGDIPEGYSVSREKKERFSLILESASTNQTSMYLCASSLLSAGVQETQYFGPGTRLLVL.